The 27 T cell receptor beta chains below all came from one sample that was sequenced in a study of blood T cell repertoires in COVID-19. This table comes from immunoSEQ multiplex PCR, and its TCRdb copy is limited to in-frame clones, with some not included. Of fewer than 200,000 clones listed, roughly 79% are singletons. The sample taken for sequencing was peripheral blood. The receptors originated from a woman between 65 and 79 years old with acute or convalescent COVID-19.

This chain joins TRBV30 and TRBJ2-1; D is undetermined. Germline V gene data show CDR1 as GTSNPN and CDR2 as SVGIG (reference sequence). V was cut by 0 bases and J by 3 bases, with 6 bases left in between. There are 13 residues in the CDR3. CDR3 in amino acids: CAWSVANYNEQFF. CDR3 bases: TGTGCCTGGAGTGTCGCGAACTACAATGAGCAGTTCTTC.

The chain joins TRBV2 to TRBJ2-7; TRBD1 matches 9 bases. Germline V lookup: CDR1 SNHLY, CDR2 FYNNEI. The junction had 9 bases not matched to a gene; V was cut back by 7 bases and J by 2 bases. This CDR3 is 15 amino acids long. The CDR3 loop reads CASTLGGTGTYEQYF. CDR3 bases: TGTGCCAGCACCCTGGGCGGGACAGGGACCTACGAGCAGTACTTC.

The chain has TRBV9 and TRBJ1-1; D is uncertain. The germline V gene has CDR1 SGDLS and CDR2 YYNGEE. Trimming removed 4 bases at V and 5 bases at J, with 15 bases between. The CDR3 length is 14 residues. The CDR3: CASSRLGVWTEAFF. CDR3 DNA sequence: TGTGCCAGCAGCCGGCTGGGAGTATGGACTGAAGCTTTCTTT.

This clone showed up just a few times. V is TRBV10-3 and J is TRBJ2-2; D not certain. Trimming removed 4 bases from V and 0 bases from J, with 12 bases in between. The germline V gene encodes CDR1 ENHRY and CDR2 SYGVKD. The CDR3 is 16 residues long. In DNA, the CDR3 is TGTGCCATCAGTGCACCCAGCGCCGCGAACACCGGGGAGCTGTTTTTT. Encoded protein: CAISAPSAANTGELFF.

CDR3 coding DNA: TGTGCCAGCAGTAGGCCTGGGACTAGCGGGAGAGGTGAGCAGTACTTC. This translates into CASSRPGTSGRGEQYF. This rearrangement joins TRBV5-6 to TRBJ2-7; 14 bases align to TRBD2. V gave up 5 bases and J gave up 7 bases; unmatched junction bases: 11. The CDR3 extends over 16 amino acids. Germline V gives CDR1 SGHDT, CDR2 YYEEEE.

This clone was counted ten times or more. This sequence joins TRBV24-1 and TRBJ2-2; D possibly corresponds to TRBD2 (6 bases). Germline V lookup: CDR1 KGHDR, CDR2 SFDVKD. Between the trimmed V and J ends, which lost 9 bases and 2 bases, there was a span of 12 bases. The CDR3 consists of 14 residues. CDR3 in amino acids: CATRDSSNTGELFF. The CDR3 nucleotides read TGTGCCACCCGGGACTCGTCTAACACCGGGGAGCTGTTTTTT.

The V and J genes are TRBV30 and TRBJ1-1; the D gene is possibly TRBD1 (5 bases). Germline loops: CDR1 GTSNPN, CDR2 SVGIG (reference sequence). V was pared by 1 base and J by 2 bases, with 8 bases between. The CDR3 totals 13 residues. CDR3 bases: TGTGCCTGGAGTGCACAGGTAAACACTGAAGCTTTCTTT. It translates to CAWSAQVNTEAFF. The full variable domain, completed using reference TRBV30 and TRBJ1-1, is SQTIHQWPATLVQPVGSPLSLECTVEGTSNPNLYWYRQAAGRGLQLLFYSVGIGQISSEVPQNLSASRPQDRQFILSSKKLLLSDSGFYLCAWSAQVNTEAFFGQGTRLTVV.

CDR3 nucleotide sequence: TGCAGTGCTAGTGAGGGGAGAATCTTCAATCAGCCCCAGCATTTT. Translated: CSASEGRIFNQPQHF. This chain uses TRBV20-1 with TRBJ1-5; D may be TRBD1 (5 bases). The ends were cut back, 3 bases at V and 3 bases at J, with 15 bases in the middle. Germline CDR1 reads DFQATT; CDR2 reads SNEGSKA (reference sequence). This CDR3 spans 15 amino acids.

J is TRBJ1-1 and V is TRBV18; 8 bases match TRBD1. The V and J ends lost 5 bases and 3 bases, in that order; junction bases with no gene match: 2. Germline lookup yields CDR1 KGHSH and CDR2 LQKENI. This CDR3 has 13 residues. CDR3 sequence: CASSSQGDTEAFF. CDR3 sequence (DNA): TGTGCCAGCTCATCACAGGGGGACACTGAAGCTTTCTTT.

The chain recombines TRBV9 with TRBJ1-3; D gene unclear. The CDR3 has 15 amino acids. Germline V gene data show CDR1 as SGDLS and CDR2 as YYNGEE. The V and J ends lost 4 bases and 1 base respectively, with 12 bases between them. The CDR3 sequence: CASSPRQVSGNTIYF. The CDR3 DNA sequence: TGTGCCAGCAGCCCCCGGCAGGTATCTGGAAACACCATATATTTT.

The chain uses TRBV4-2 and TRBJ2-2, with D uncertain. Trimming removed 0 bases at V and 5 bases at J, with 10 bases between. This CDR3 region has 15 residues. Germline values: CDR1 LGHNA, CDR2 YNFKEQ. The CDR3 loop reads CASSQDLEVTGELFF. Written as DNA, the CDR3 is TGTGCCAGCAGCCAAGATCTAGAAGTAACCGGGGAGCTGTTTTTT.

This clone has a handful of counts. The chain combines TRBV29-1 with TRBJ1-1; 8 bases are shared with TRBD1. The CDR3 consists of 13 residues. Trimming at V came to 6 bases and at J to 6 bases, leaving 9 bases not matched to a gene. Germline CDR1 is SQVTM and CDR2 is ANQGSEA. CDR3: CSVKDRVRAEAFF. The CDR3 DNA sequence: TGCAGCGTAAAGGACAGGGTTAGGGCTGAAGCTTTCTTT.

The V gene is TRBV5-1, the J gene TRBJ2-2, with 14 bases that match TRBD2. The ends lost 5 bases at V and 6 bases at J; junction bases unmatched: 15. The V gene's germline CDR1 is SGHRS and CDR2 YFSETQ. The CDR3 has 19 residues. CDR3 in DNA: TGCGCCAGCAGGCCAACGGGACTAGCGGGAGTCGGAGGGGCCGGGGAGCTGTTTTTT. This encodes CASRPTGLAGVGGAGELFF.

V gene TRBV7-9 combines with J gene TRBJ1-2; 8 nucleotides line up with TRBD1. CDR1 is SEHNR and CDR2 is FQNEAQ in the germline V gene (reference sequence). This CDR3 comprises 15 residues. V shed 3 bases, J shed 4 bases, and the junction held 7 bases outside the gene matches. The CDR3 DNA reads as TGTGCCAGCAGCTTTGACAGGGGAACTTCCTATGGCTACACCTTC. Translating it yields CASSFDRGTSYGYTF.

V gene TRBV25-1 combines with J gene TRBJ2-5, with 7 nucleotides matching TRBD2. Germline assignment: CDR1 MGHDK and CDR2 SYGVNS. J gave up 5 bases and V 5 bases, and 11 bases lay outside the gene matches. The CDR3 spans 15 residues. The CDR3 region has the DNA TGTGCCAGCAGTTTTTCAAGCGGGACCGGGGAGACCCAGTACTTC. Translated, it gives CASSFSSGTGETQYF.

The rearrangement links TRBV7-9 to TRBJ1-1, with a possible D match to TRBD1 (5 bases). The CDR3 is made up of 15 amino acids. The germline gives CDR1 SEHNR, CDR2 FQNEAQ (reference sequence). The V end lost 0 bases, the J end lost 7 bases, and 15 bases lay between the germline ends. CDR3 residues: CASSLAGGIGGEAFF. DNA for the CDR3: TGTGCCAGCAGCTTAGCTGGGGGGATTGGTGGTGAAGCTTTCTTT.

This chain uses TRBV2 with TRBJ1-2, with TRBD1 identical over 11 bases. The CDR3 length is 15 residues. After removal of 7 bases from V and 4 bases from J, the junction contained 8 bases not matched to a gene. Germline values: CDR1 SNHLY, CDR2 FYNNEI. Here the CDR3 reads CASTREGTGGYGYTF. The DNA for the CDR3 is TGTGCCAGCACCCGAGAGGGGACAGGGGGCTATGGCTACACCTTC.

The chain recombines TRBV30 with TRBJ2-7, with 8 bases matching TRBD1. The CDR3 extends over 15 amino acids. V gave up 2 bases and J gave up 4 bases; unmatched junction bases: 10. Germline V gene sequence: CDR1 GTSNPN, CDR2 SVGIG (reference sequence). Here the CDR3 DNA reads TGTGCCTGGAGTCAGACAGGGGCCTCCCGATACGAGCAGTACTTC. It codes for CAWSQTGASRYEQYF.

The chain links TRBV19 to TRBJ2-5, with D tentatively TRBD2 (6 bases). V gave up 5 bases and J gave up 2 bases, with 15 bases separating them. From germline, CDR1 is LNHDA and CDR2 SQIVND (reference sequence). The CDR3 is 15 amino acids. The DNA for the CDR3 is TGTGCCAGTAGTCCCGACGCTAGCGTACAAGAGACCCAGTACTTC. Encoded protein: CASSPDASVQETQYF.

This clone was counted only a few times. The V gene is TRBV7-9, the J gene TRBJ1-1; D possibly corresponds to TRBD1 (5 bases). Trimming left V 2 bases short and J 1 base short, with 8 bases between. Germline V gene data show CDR1 as SEHNR and CDR2 as FQNEAQ (reference sequence). CDR3 length equals 14 residues. The CDR3 bases are TGTGCCAGCAGCTTAATCGGGGGGAACACTGAAGCTTTCTTT. Translating gives CASSLIGGNTEAFF. Using reference TRBV7-9 and TRBJ1-1 for the parts outside the CDR3, the full variable domain is DTGVSQNPRHKITKRGQNVTFRCDPISEHNRLYWYRQTLGQGPEFLTYFQNEAQLEKSRLLSDRFSAERPKGSFSTLEIQRTEQGDSAMYLCASSLIGGNTEAFFGQGTRLTVV.

The chain has TRBV2 and TRBJ1-2; no clear D. This CDR3 is built from 12 residues. Trimming took off 11 bases at V and 4 bases at J, with 14 bases between the two ends. Germline lookup yields CDR1 SNHLY and CDR2 FYNNEI. CDR3 sequence (DNA): TGTGCCGGCGCGGCAGTCGCCTATGGCTACACCTTC. This encodes CAGAAVAYGYTF.

V and J are TRBV7-3 and TRBJ2-3, with TRBD2 identical over 13 bases. This CDR3 is built from 16 residues. CDR1 and CDR2 (germline): SGHTA, FQGTGA. Losses at the gene ends were 6 bases for V and 6 bases for J; bases not matched to a gene: 9. CDR3 sequence: CASRTGLAGVGDTQYF. CDR3 coding DNA: TGTGCCAGCAGGACCGGACTAGCGGGAGTAGGGGATACGCAGTATTTT.

The CDR3 DNA reads as TGTGCCAGCAGCCTATTCCTCGGGGACGAGCAGTACTTC. Residues: CASSLFLGDEQYF. The chain joins TRBV3-1 (or the pseudogene TRBV3-2) to TRBJ2-7; D possibly corresponds to TRBD2 (5 bases). V was trimmed by 4 bases and J by 5 bases, leaving 12 bases between them. This CDR3 region has 13 residues. Germline CDR1 LGHDT, CDR2 YNNKEL (reference sequence).

This clone was counted a few times. The rearrangement joins TRBV2 to TRBJ2-2, with 10 bases that match TRBD2. Germline V lookup: CDR1 SNHLY, CDR2 FYNNEI. V shed 6 bases and J 2 bases; nucleotides not matched to a gene: 18. The CDR3 extends over 20 amino acids. The CDR3 reads CASSRRRGLASSFNTGELFF. As DNA, the CDR3 is TGTGCCAGCAGCCGGCGGCGGGGACTAGCGAGCTCATTCAACACCGGGGAGCTGTTTTTT.

The chain has TRBV2 and TRBJ2-5; TRBD2 matches 12 bases. This CDR3 is built from 16 residues. Trimming removed 4 bases from V and 5 bases from J; junction bases left unmatched: 8. The germline gives CDR1 SNHLY, CDR2 FYNNEI. CDR3 bases: TGTGCCAGCAGTGGACGACTAGCGGGAGAGGGTGAGACCCAGTACTTC. Protein: CASSGRLAGEGETQYF.

V is TRBV27 and J is TRBJ2-1; TRBD2 agrees at 11 bases. The V segment lost 0 bases and the J segment 7 bases; nucleotides outside the gene matches: 23. This CDR3 spans 22 amino acids. The germline V gene encodes CDR1 MNHEY and CDR2 SMNVEV (reference sequence). In DNA form, the CDR3 reads TGTGCCAGCAGTTTATCGGTCGATGGCTCTAGCGGGAGGCCCCTACTGAGGAATGAGCAGTTCTTC. Protein sequence: CASSLSVDGSSGRPLLRNEQFF.

J is TRBJ2-2 and V is TRBV9; tentatively, D is TRBD1 (5 bases). This CDR3 region has 17 residues. The germline CDR1 and CDR2 sequences are SGDLS and YYNGEE. Trimming took 0 bases from V and 2 from J, leaving 14 bases between them. The CDR3, as DNA: TGTGCCAGCAGCGTAGCTTCAAGGGGTACAAACACCGGGGAGCTGTTTTTT. Its protein is CASSVASRGTNTGELFF.